This T cell receptor beta chain was captured in a study of cytotoxic CD8 clonotypes in ibrutinib-treated CLL. The assay was immunoSEQ multiplex PCR, and TCRdb's table has in-frame clones only and misses some. There are more than 50,000 clones in the sample; around 52% occur only once, and roughly 15% lies in the top ten. The V end was cut by 2 bases, the J end by 2 bases, with 10 bases between. The V gene's germline CDR1 is SGHRS and CDR2 YFSETQ. The CDR3 has 14 amino acids. Remarks on this clone: Its antigen is unidentified.

Points from the study as a whole: Public clonotypes were rare and shrank or held steady on treatment. Patients showed higher baseline clonality than age-matched healthy donors, and it tracked circulating CD8+ T-cell counts.

The TCR sequence derives from a human donor with chronic lymphocytic leukemia. The sample consisted of PBMCs, taken after 12 months of ibrutinib treatment. The chain has TRBV5-1 and TRBJ1-2, with unresolved D. The chain's CDR3 is CASSLNGVNYGYTF. The DNA for the CDR3 is TGCGCCAGCAGCTTAAATGGGGTGAACTATGGCTACACCTTC.